Here is one T cell receptor (beta chain) with its context. This clone was counted once. Its antigen remains unidentified. No quality values exist for individual bases; no much larger clone is one base distant. The CDR3 regions of human TCRbeta chains were analyzed by immunosequencing. The paper's processing steps were these. TCRs in the repertoires were matched against a reference library of SARS-CoV-2-specific TCRs that had been generated with the MIRA antigen-specificity platform. Breadth was defined as the fraction of unique TCRs that were SARS-CoV-2-associated. Depth was defined as the fraction of total T cells that were SARS-CoV-2-associated. Each spike-specific TCR was assigned to its reactive spike region and to a CD4 or CD8 class using the MIRA data. Log10-transformed breadth and depth values were compared by one-way ANOVA with Sidak's multiple comparisons tests. TCRdb took this table from immuneACCESS and kept in-frame rearrangements with V and J called. Such tables lack part of the clones; where checked against another copy, unresolved V genes explain under half of the gap, and the rest is unexplained. The V and J calls and clone size come from that table; D and trimming were worked out from the DNA. Recorded for this sample are around 100,000 clones; 85% to 90% of them occurred a single time. The ten largest clonotypes hold around 17% of the sample.

The data were obtained in a study of T cell responses to AZD1222 COVID-19 vaccine listed by TCRdb under 2021. About the full investigation: AZD1222 recipients whose second dose came at about 4 weeks and those whose second dose came at about 12 weeks were combined into one group, since spike-specific TCR depth and breadth did not differ between the two schedules. TCR sequencing covered some 250 trial participants: roughly 200 given two doses of AZD1222 and around 26 given two doses of MenACWY control vaccine. Trial participants were enrolled into age subgroups of 18-55, 56-69 and 70-plus years, which contained about 150, 27 and 61 TCR-sequenced participants, respectively. General conclusions and limits of the study: After two AZD1222 doses, both the breadth and the depth of spike-specific TCRs were significantly higher than at day 0 and than in MenACWY recipients. Participants were mostly white British, with more females than males. The authors suggested clonal diversity may have been underestimated. Only five to seven AZD1222 recipients were SARS-CoV-2 seropositive at baseline, limiting conclusions about previously exposed vaccinees. No day 14 peak-response samples were available, so repertoires were characterized only after the peak T cell response. In the small 56-69-year group, the increase in depth fell short of significance, most likely because of low power. Nearly half of unique spike-specific TCRs reportedly recognized epitopes outside regions mutated in the B.1.351 and B.1.1.7 variants. Vaccine-associated CD4 TCRs spanned the whole spike protein, with dominant responses in regions 160-218 and 743-854.

The V end loses 1 base and the J end loses 7 bases, and a stretch of 20 bases separates them. For CDR1 and CDR2, the germline V gene lists SGHVS and FNYEAQ. From the cysteine through the phenylalanine, the CDR3 covers 18 amino acids. Only the CDR3 DNA stays, 54 bases, in frame from base 1. The sample's time point label, decoded: baseline before first vaccination. Vaccinee samples were obtained from the UK trials COV001 and COV002, which included a single-blind randomized controlled phase 2/3 trial of AZD1222 (ChAdOx1 nCoV-19) in healthy adults. For TCRbeta chain sequencing, PBMC samples from trial participants were taken at day 0 and at day 28 after the second dose.

The TCR sequence derives from an adult in good health. The sample was peripheral blood, taken on day 0 of AZD1222 vaccination. The sequence joins TRBV7-6 to TRBJ1-6; no D gene call is confident. CDR3 protein: CASSLVATGRFTNSPLHF. The DNA sequence is TGTGCCAGCAGCTTAGTCGCTACGGGCCGTTTTACCAATTCACCCCTCCACTTT.